The rows below give T cell receptor beta chains drawn from one sample of a study of vaccination and CD4 T cells after COVID-19. MiXCR, applied by TCRdb to the PCR reads, yields one record per CDR3 protein. Of over 7,500 distinct CDR3 sequences listed, roughly 55% are singletons. Their antigens remain unidentified. The source material was CD4+ T cells from blood, cultured in vitro. These receptor sequences come from a human donor who had recovered from COVID-19. CDR3s include the opening cysteine and the closing phenylalanine or tryptophan. D genes are given only for firm matches. A row's size may be missing; if present it is once, few, many or a size class.

v_gene	d_gene	abundance	len	j_gene	CDR3aa	CDR3nt
TRBV7-3	TRBD1	.	14	TRBJ1-6	CASSLQGRHSPLHF	TGTGCCAGCAGCCTACAGGGGAGGCACTCACCCCTCCACTTT
TRBV20-1	.	.	13	TRBJ2-1	CSARVSYNNEQFF	TGCAGTGCTAGAGTCTCCTATAACAATGAGCAGTTCTTC
TRBV28	.	.	15	TRBJ2-1	CASSLGHSSYNEQFF	TGTGCCAGCAGTTTAGGACATAGCTCCTACAATGAGCAGTTCTTC
TRBV20-1	TRBD1	medium-sized	15	TRBJ1-6	CSAREGANLASPLHF	TGCAGTGCTAGGGAGGGGGCGAACTTGGCTTCACCCCTCCACTTT
TRBV7-2	.	large	11	TRBJ2-7	CASKNSYEQYF	TGTGCCAGCAAAAACAGCTACGAGCAGTACTTC
TRBV5-4	TRBD2	few	14	TRBJ2-5	CASGVAGIPGTQYF	TGTGCCAGCGGTGTAGCGGGGATCCCCGGGACCCAGTACTTC
TRBV20-1	TRBD2	.	13	TRBJ2-1	CSVPGLPRNEQFF	TGCAGTGTACCGGGACTACCCCGCAATGAGCAGTTCTTC
TRBV27	TRBD1	few	17	TRBJ1-6	CASTSRTGGVRGSPLHF	TGTGCCAGCACCTCTCGGACAGGGGGCGTTAGGGGTTCACCCCTCCACTTT
TRBV5-5	.	.	14	TRBJ2-7	CASSSDYTLYEQYF	TGTGCCAGCAGCTCAGACTATACGCTCTACGAGCAGTACTTC
TRBV12-3/TRBV12-4	TRBD1	few	14	TRBJ1-5	CASSGQGMRQPQHF	TGTGCCAGCAGCGGACAGGGGATGAGGCAGCCCCAGCATTTT
TRBV6-1	.	few	12	TRBJ2-1	CASSEGRREQFF	TGTGCCAGCAGTGAAGGGCGCCGGGAGCAGTTCTTC
TRBV7-2	.	.	15	TRBJ1-1	CASRGGWQMNTEAFF	TGTGCCAGCAGGGGGGGATGGCAAATGAACACTGAAGCTTTCTTT
TRBV2	.	.	13	TRBJ1-1	CASNTGQAIRAFF	TGTGCCAGCAACACGGGGCAGGCGATTAGGGCTTTCTTT
TRBV12-3/TRBV12-4	.	.	15	TRBJ1-6	CASSTGIAYNSPLHF	TGTGCCAGCAGTACCGGGATAGCATATAATTCACCCCTCCACTTT